The entry below describes one T cell receptor beta chain. The data belong to a study of shared T cell receptors in the human thymus. Assay used: immunoSEQ multiplex PCR; TCRdb lists only in-frame clones, some missing. The table lists 700,000 or so clones, approximately 83% of them singletons. CDR1 is SGHRS and CDR2 is YFSETQ in the germline V gene. V lost 5 bases, J lost 2 bases, and 9 bases stayed unmatched. CDR3 length: 15 amino acids. The data were also submitted as part of a second study, on human thymus T cells. That paper adds: Thymus pieces cut out during corrective heart surgery were the tissue that was used. Gene usage for V and J segments appeared biased in thymic and blood repertoires. In unrelated individuals, thymic repertoires overlapped highly, according to related research.

Material: thymocytes. The origin of this receptor is a girl in the first two years of life with a congenital heart defect. The chain couples TRBV5-1 to TRBJ1-1, with 7 bases identical to TRBD1. Written as DNA, the CDR3 is TGCGCCAGCAGTTCTATCGACAGGGACAACACTGAAGCTTTCTTT. It specifies CASSSIDRDNTEAFF.